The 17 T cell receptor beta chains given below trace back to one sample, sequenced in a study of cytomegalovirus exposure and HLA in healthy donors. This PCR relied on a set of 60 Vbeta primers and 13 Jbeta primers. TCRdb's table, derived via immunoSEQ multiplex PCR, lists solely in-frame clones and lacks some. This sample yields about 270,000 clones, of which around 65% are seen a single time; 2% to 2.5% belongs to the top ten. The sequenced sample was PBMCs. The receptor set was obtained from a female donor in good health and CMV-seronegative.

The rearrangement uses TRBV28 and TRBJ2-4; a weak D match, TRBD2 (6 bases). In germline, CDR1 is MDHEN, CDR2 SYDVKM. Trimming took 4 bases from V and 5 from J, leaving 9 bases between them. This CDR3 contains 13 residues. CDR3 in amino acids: CASSYGGENIQYF. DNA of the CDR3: TGTGCCAGCAGTTACGGGGGTGAAAACATTCAGTACTTC.

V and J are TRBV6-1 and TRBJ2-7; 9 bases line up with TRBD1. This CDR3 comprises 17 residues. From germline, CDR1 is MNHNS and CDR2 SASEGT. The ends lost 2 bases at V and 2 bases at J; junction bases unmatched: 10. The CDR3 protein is CASSELHRGTGTYEQYF. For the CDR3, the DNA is TGTGCCAGCAGTGAATTACATAGGGGGACAGGGACCTACGAGCAGTACTTC.

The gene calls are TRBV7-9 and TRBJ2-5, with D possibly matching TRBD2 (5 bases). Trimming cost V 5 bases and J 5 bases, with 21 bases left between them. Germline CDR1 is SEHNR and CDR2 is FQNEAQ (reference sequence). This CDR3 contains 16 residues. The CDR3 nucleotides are TGTGCCAGCAGCCCCGGTAGGACCTCACCGGGGGAGACCCAGTACTTC. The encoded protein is CASSPGRTSPGETQYF.

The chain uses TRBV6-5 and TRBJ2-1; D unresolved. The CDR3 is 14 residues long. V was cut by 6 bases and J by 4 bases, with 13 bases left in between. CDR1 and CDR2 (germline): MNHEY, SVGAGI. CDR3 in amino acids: CASRMDRVYNEQFF. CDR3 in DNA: TGTGCCAGCAGGATGGATCGGGTGTACAATGAGCAGTTCTTC.

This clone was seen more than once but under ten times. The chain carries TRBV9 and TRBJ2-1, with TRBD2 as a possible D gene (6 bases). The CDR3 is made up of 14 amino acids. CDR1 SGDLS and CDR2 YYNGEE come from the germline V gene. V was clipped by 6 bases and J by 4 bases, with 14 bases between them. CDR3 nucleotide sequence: TGTGCCAGCAATCCGGACTATACATACAATGAGCAGTTCTTC. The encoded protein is CASNPDYTYNEQFF. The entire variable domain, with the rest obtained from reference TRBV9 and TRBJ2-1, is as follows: DSGVTQTPKHLITATGQRVTLRCSPRSGDLSVYWYQQSLDQGLQFLIQYYNGEERAKGNILERFSAQQFPDLHSELNLSSLELGDSALYFCASNPDYTYNEQFFGPGTRLTVL.

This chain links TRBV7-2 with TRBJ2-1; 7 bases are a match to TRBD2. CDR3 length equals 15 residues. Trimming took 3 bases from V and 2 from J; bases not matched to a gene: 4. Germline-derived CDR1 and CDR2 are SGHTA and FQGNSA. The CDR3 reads CASSLLSGTYNEQFF. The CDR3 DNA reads TGTGCCAGCAGCTTGTTGAGCGGGACCTACAATGAGCAGTTCTTC.

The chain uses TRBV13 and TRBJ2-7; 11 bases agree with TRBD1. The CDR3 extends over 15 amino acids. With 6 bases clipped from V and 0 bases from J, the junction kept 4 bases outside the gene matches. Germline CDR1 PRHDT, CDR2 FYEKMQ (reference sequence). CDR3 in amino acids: CASRWTGGSSYEQYF. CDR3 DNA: TGTGCCAGCAGATGGACAGGGGGCAGCTCCTACGAGCAGTACTTC.

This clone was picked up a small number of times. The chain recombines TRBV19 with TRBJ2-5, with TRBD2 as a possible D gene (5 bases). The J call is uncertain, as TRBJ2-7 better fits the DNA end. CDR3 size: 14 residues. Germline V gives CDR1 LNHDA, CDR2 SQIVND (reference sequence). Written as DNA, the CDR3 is TGTGCCAGTAGTACCCCCGGGGTCTCCTACGAGCAGTACTTC. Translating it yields CASSTPGVSYEQYF.

CDR3 DNA: TGTGCCAGCAGCTCCAGGGGTACGCAGTATTTT. The encoded protein is CASSSRGTQYF. The chain carries TRBV11-3 and TRBJ2-3, with D possibly TRBD1 on 6 matching bases. Germline V gene sequence: CDR1 SGHNT, CDR2 YENEEA. V was cut by 4 bases and J by 8 bases, with 7 bases left in between. The CDR3 runs 11 residues. The full variable domain, in which reference TRBV11-3 and TRBJ2-3 provide the parts outside the CDR3, is EAGVVQSPRYKIIEKKQPVAFWCNPISGHNTLYWYLQNLGQGPELLIRYENEEAVDDSQLPKDRFSAERLKGVDSTLKIQPAELGDSAVYLCASSSRGTQYFGPGTRLTVL.

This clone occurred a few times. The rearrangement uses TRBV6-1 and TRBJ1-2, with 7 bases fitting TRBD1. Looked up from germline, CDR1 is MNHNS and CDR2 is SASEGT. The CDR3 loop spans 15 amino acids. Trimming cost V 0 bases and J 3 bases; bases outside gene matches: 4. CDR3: CASSEALGQYYGYTF. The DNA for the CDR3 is TGTGCCAGCAGTGAAGCGCTGGGACAGTACTATGGCTACACCTTC.

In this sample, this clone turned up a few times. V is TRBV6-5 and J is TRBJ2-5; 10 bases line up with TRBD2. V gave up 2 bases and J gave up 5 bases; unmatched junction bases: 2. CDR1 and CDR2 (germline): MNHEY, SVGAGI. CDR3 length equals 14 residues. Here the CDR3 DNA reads TGTGCCAGCAGTTACCTGGGACTAGCGGAGACCCAGTACTTC. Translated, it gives CASSYLGLAETQYF.

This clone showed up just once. CDR3 residues: CASRPRPGQPTYGVTYEQYF. The CDR3 nucleotides are TGCGCCAGCAGGCCAAGACCGGGACAGCCTACATATGGGGTTACCTACGAGCAGTACTTC. The chain combines TRBV5-1 with TRBJ2-7, with 7 positions matching TRBD1. The CDR3 has 20 residues. V was clipped by 5 bases and J by 2 bases; unmatched bases: 25. CDR1 and CDR2 (germline): SGHRS, YFSETQ. Full variable domain (outside the CDR3, taken from reference TRBV5-1 and TRBJ2-7): KAGVTQTPRYLIKTRGQQVTLSCSPISGHRSVSWYQQTPGQGLQFLFEYFSETQRNKGNFPGRFSGRQFSNSRSEMNVSTLELGDSALYLCASRPRPGQPTYGVTYEQYFGPGTRLTVT.

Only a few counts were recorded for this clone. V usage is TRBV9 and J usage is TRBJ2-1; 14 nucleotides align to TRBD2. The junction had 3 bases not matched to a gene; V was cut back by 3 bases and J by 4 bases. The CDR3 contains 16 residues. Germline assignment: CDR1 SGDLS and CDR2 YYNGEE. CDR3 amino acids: CASSARLAGGYNEQFF. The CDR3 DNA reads TGTGCCAGCAGCGCCAGACTAGCGGGAGGGTACAATGAGCAGTTCTTC. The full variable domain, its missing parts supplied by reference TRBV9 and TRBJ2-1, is DSGVTQTPKHLITATGQRVTLRCSPRSGDLSVYWYQQSLDQGLQFLIQYYNGEERAKGNILERFSAQQFPDLHSELNLSSLELGDSALYFCASSARLAGGYNEQFFGPGTRLTVL.

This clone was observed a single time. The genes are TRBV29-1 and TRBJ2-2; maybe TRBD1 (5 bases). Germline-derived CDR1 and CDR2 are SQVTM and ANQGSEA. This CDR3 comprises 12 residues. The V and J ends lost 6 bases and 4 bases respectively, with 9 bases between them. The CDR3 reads CSVGQGTGELFF. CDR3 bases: TGCAGCGTCGGCCAGGGCACCGGGGAGCTGTTTTTT.

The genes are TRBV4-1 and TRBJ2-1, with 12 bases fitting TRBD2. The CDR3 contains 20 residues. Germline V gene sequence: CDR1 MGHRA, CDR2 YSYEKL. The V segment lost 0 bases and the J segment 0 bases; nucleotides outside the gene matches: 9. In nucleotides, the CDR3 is TGCGCCAGCAGCCAAGATCCAAAGACTAGCGGGAGTCCCTCCTACAATGAGCAGTTCTTC. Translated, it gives CASSQDPKTSGSPSYNEQFF.

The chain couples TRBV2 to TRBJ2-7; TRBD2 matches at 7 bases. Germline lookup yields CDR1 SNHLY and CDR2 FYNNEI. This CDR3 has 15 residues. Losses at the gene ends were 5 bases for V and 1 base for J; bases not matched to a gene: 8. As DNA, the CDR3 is TGTGCCAGCAGTCGACTAGCAGGAGCTTCCTACGAGCAGTACTTC. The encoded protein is CASSRLAGASYEQYF. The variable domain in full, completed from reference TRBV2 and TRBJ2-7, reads EPEVTQTPSHQVTQMGQEVILRCVPISNHLYFYWYRQILGQKVEFLVSFYNNEISEKSEIFDDQFSVERPDGSNFTLKIRSTKLEDSAMYFCASSRLAGASYEQYFGPGTRLTVT.

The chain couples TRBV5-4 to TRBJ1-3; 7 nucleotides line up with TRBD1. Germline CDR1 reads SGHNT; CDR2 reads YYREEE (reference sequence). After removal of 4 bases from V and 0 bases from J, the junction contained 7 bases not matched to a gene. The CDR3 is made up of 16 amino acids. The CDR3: CASSIGTVLSGNTIYF. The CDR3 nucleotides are TGTGCCAGCAGCATCGGGACAGTCCTCTCTGGAAACACCATATATTTT. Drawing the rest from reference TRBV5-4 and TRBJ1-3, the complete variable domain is ETGVTQSPTHLIKTRGQQVTLRCSSQSGHNTVSWYQQALGQGPQFIFQYYREEENGRGNFPPRFSGLQFPNYSSELNVNALELDDSALYLCASSIGTVLSGNTIYFGEGSWLTVV.